These T cell receptor beta chains were read from a single sample in a study of a mutant IDH1 vaccine in newly diagnosed glioma. Clones were read by immunoSEQ multiplex PCR, and TCRdb kept only the in-frame ones, dropping some. The sample carries some 80,000 clones, more than 70% recorded once. These TCRs' antigens remain unknown. The specimen was PBMCs, collected from a glioma patient whose treatment included an IDH1 peptide vaccine. These receptors came from a woman aged 50 to 60 with glioma. Each CDR3 is given with its conserved first and last residue. D genes are given only for firm matches. A clone size is listed for some rows: how often the clone was seen (once, few, many), or a class if it is expanded.

CDR3 protein,CDR3 DNA,V gene,clone size,D gene,J gene
CASKLGMNTEAFF,TGTGCCAGCAAGTTGGGGATGAACACTGAAGCTTTCTTT,TRBV2,few,NA,TRBJ1-1
CASSLAPPTEAFF,TGTGCCAGCAGCTTAGCCCCCCCTACTGAAGCTTTCTTT,TRBV7-2,NA,NA,TRBJ1-1
CASSAEQGWEKLFF,TGTGCCAGCAGTGCGGAACAGGGGTGGGAAAAACTGTTTTTT,TRBV2,NA,TRBD1,TRBJ1-4
CASSYSIRTGEETQYF,TGTGCCAGCAGTTACTCGATCAGGACAGGGGAAGAGACCCAGTACTTC,TRBV6-6,NA,TRBD1,TRBJ2-5
CASSFGVSGEQVHGYTF,TGTGCCAGCAGCTTTGGGGTATCCGGGGAGCAGGTCCATGGCTACACCTTC,TRBV11-2,NA,NA,TRBJ1-2
CAISESRDSNQPQHF,TGTGCCATCAGTGAGTCCCGGGATAGCAATCAGCCCCAGCATTTT,TRBV10-3,few,NA,TRBJ1-5
CASSLRVREANEKLFF,TGCGCCAGCAGTCTTAGAGTCAGGGAGGCTAATGAAAAACTGTTTTTT,TRBV5-1,NA,NA,TRBJ1-4
CSAGIGEGSPLHF,TGCAGCGCCGGGATCGGGGAAGGTTCACCCCTCCACTTT,TRBV29-1,NA,NA,TRBJ1-6
CASSLALAGGGNEQFF,TGTGCCAGCAGCTTAGCATTAGCGGGAGGGGGGAATGAGCAGTTCTTC,TRBV7-9,NA,TRBD2,TRBJ2-1
CASQETYEQYF,TGTGCCAGTCAGGAGACTTACGAGCAGTACTTC,TRBV6-5,NA,NA,TRBJ2-7
CASSLRGYEQYF,TGTGCCAGCAGCTTAAGGGGCTACGAGCAGTACTTC,TRBV7-9,NA,NA,TRBJ2-7
CASSTQHTQYF,TGTGCCAGCAGCACTCAGCATACGCAGTATTTT,TRBV6-6,few,NA,TRBJ2-3
CASRGGRGQPQHF,TGTGCCAGCAGAGGGGGGCGGGGTCAGCCCCAGCATTTT,TRBV6-5,NA,NA,TRBJ1-5
CASTLGGDSGRGYNEQFF,TGTGCCAGCACCCTAGGTGGGGATAGCGGGAGGGGCTACAATGAGCAGTTCTTC,TRBV9,NA,TRBD2,TRBJ2-1
CASRGSGDEQFF,TGCGCCAGCAGGGGTAGCGGTGATGAGCAGTTCTTC,TRBV5-1,NA,NA,TRBJ2-1
CASSSRPTGGRTGELFF,TGTGCCAGCAGTTCTCGCCCGACAGGGGGTCGTACCGGGGAGCTGTTTTTT,TRBV28,NA,TRBD1,TRBJ2-2